This passage covers 17 T cell receptor beta chains from one sample sequenced in a study of blood T cell repertoires in COVID-19 (TCRdb year 2020). Library prep was done by the immunoSEQ multiplex PCR assay. TCRdb limited this immuneACCESS table to in-frame rearrangements with V and J called. A share of clones is missing; checked studies link under half to unresolved V genes, and the rest is unexplained. A total of 60,000 to 75,000 clones appear in this sample, about nine tenths of them only once. The ten top clones hold 5.1% of the sample. Sequenced input: peripheral blood. These receptor sequences come from a human donor in a cohort sampled during active COVID-19.

The count of this clone is one. V is TRBV30 and J is TRBJ2-1, with 9 bases lining up with TRBD1. V lost 5 bases and J lost 7; bases outside the gene matches: 9. CDR3 length: 14 amino acids. CDR1 is GTSNPN and CDR2 is SVGIG in the germline V gene (reference sequence). CDR3 residues: CAWGPDRGWNEQFF. DNA of the CDR3: TGTGCCTGGGGACCGGACAGGGGATGGAATGAGCAGTTCTTC.

The J gene is TRBJ1-1, the V gene TRBV19; 9 bases are a match to TRBD1. The germline V gene has CDR1 LNHDA and CDR2 SQIVND (reference sequence). The CDR3 sequence is 14 residues long. The trim removed 6 bases at V and 4 bases at J, leaving 6 bases unmatched. The DNA of the CDR3 is TGTGCCAGTAGAAAGACAGGGGGTCTCACTGAAGCTTTCTTT. Encoded protein: CASRKTGGLTEAFF.

V usage is TRBV5-1 and J usage is TRBJ1-4; no reliable D call. The ends were cut back, 7 bases at V and 6 bases at J, with 16 bases in the middle. CDR3 length equals 14 residues. Germline CDR1 is SGHRS and CDR2 is YFSETQ. The CDR3 region has the DNA TGCGCCAGCGGGAGAGGTGGGGTCGATGAAAAACTGTTTTTT. This codes for CASGRGGVDEKLFF.

In this sample, this clone turned up a few times. The chain is built from TRBV5-1 and TRBJ2-7; 11 bases agree with TRBD1. The CDR3 is made up of 13 amino acids. Germline loops: CDR1 SGHRS, CDR2 YFSETQ. Unmatched junction bases numbered 3, after V lost 7 bases and J lost 3 bases. The CDR3, as DNA: TGCGCCAGCGGGACAGGGGGTATCTACGAGCAGTACTTC. Translated, it gives CASGTGGIYEQYF. The variable domain in full, completed from reference TRBV5-1 and TRBJ2-7, reads KAGVTQTPRYLIKTRGQQVTLSCSPISGHRSVSWYQQTPGQGLQFLFEYFSETQRNKGNFPGRFSGRQFSNSRSEMNVSTLELGDSALYLCASGTGGIYEQYFGPGTRLTVT.

This chain links TRBV5-6 with TRBJ2-3; TRBD1 might be the D (5 bases). The germline V gene encodes CDR1 SGHDT and CDR2 YYEEEE. The CDR3 covers 14 residues. V was trimmed by 5 bases and J by 0 bases, leaving 10 bases between them. The CDR3 reads CASRGPASTDTQYF. CDR3 sequence (DNA): TGTGCCAGCAGGGGGCCCGCTAGCACAGATACGCAGTATTTT.

The gene calls are TRBV5-1 and TRBJ2-2, with no clear D. This CDR3 has 14 residues. V was clipped by 3 bases and J by 2 bases, with 8 bases between them. Germline CDR1 is SGHRS and CDR2 is YFSETQ. Here the CDR3 DNA reads TGCGCCAGCAGCTCCCCTGGCAACACCGGGGAGCTGTTTTTT. It translates to CASSSPGNTGELFF. Drawing the rest from reference TRBV5-1 and TRBJ2-2, the complete variable domain is KAGVTQTPRYLIKTRGQQVTLSCSPISGHRSVSWYQQTPGQGLQFLFEYFSETQRNKGNFPGRFSGRQFSNSRSEMNVSTLELGDSALYLCASSSPGNTGELFFGEGSRLTVL.

V and J are TRBV19 and TRBJ1-2; the match to TRBD1 covers 9 bases. This CDR3 spans 15 amino acids. V lost 4 bases and J lost 4; bases outside the gene matches: 7. The germline CDR1 and CDR2 sequences are LNHDA and SQIVND (reference sequence). In nucleotides, the CDR3 is TGTGCCAGTAGTACAGGGACAGGGCCAGCCTATGGCTACACCTTC. Its protein is CASSTGTGPAYGYTF.

The gene calls are TRBV28 and TRBJ2-2; tentative D call: TRBD2 (6 bases). V lost 2 bases, J lost 7 bases, and 14 bases lay in between. CDR1 MDHEN and CDR2 SYDVKM come from the germline V gene. The CDR3 sequence is 15 residues long. DNA for the CDR3: TGTGCCAGCAGTTTACCCGGGGCGGGGAGCGGGGAGCTGTTTTTT. It codes for CASSLPGAGSGELFF.

This chain connects TRBV4-3 to TRBJ1-6; the D gene is possibly TRBD1 (5 bases). The ends were cut back, 1 base at V and 9 bases at J, with 10 bases in the middle. Germline lookup yields CDR1 LGHNA and CDR2 YSLEER. This CDR3 is 14 amino acids long. The CDR3 spells CASSQAQGGSPLHF. The CDR3 DNA is TGCGCCAGCAGCCAAGCCCAGGGCGGTTCACCCCTCCACTTT.

The V gene is TRBV19, the J gene TRBJ2-7; D gene unclear. The CDR3 loop spans 15 amino acids. Germline assignment: CDR1 LNHDA and CDR2 SQIVND (reference sequence). Trimming removed 3 bases from V and 4 bases from J, with 16 bases in between. The CDR3 DNA sequence: TGTGCCAGTAGTATTTCCGGAGTAGGAGCTTACGAGCAGTACTTC. It specifies CASSISGVGAYEQYF.

The rearrangement uses TRBV7-2 and TRBJ1-5; a possible D gene is TRBD1 (6 bases). The CDR3 runs to 17 residues. Germline values: CDR1 SGHTA, CDR2 FQGNSA. The V end was cut by 5 bases, the J end by 1 base, with 18 bases between. CDR3 bases: TGTGCCAGCAGCCCCACCCCAGGGGAGGGAAGCAATCAGCCCCAGCATTTT. Translation gives CASSPTPGEGSNQPQHF.

The gene calls are TRBV28 and TRBJ2-7, with D perhaps TRBD1 (5 bases). The germline V gene has CDR1 MDHEN and CDR2 SYDVKM. The V end lost 6 bases, the J end lost 5 bases, and 14 bases lay between the germline ends. The CDR3 loop spans 13 amino acids. DNA of the CDR3: TGTGCCAGCAGCCCCCCCCAGGGAAACGAGCAGTACTTC. Its protein product is CASSPPQGNEQYF.

J is TRBJ2-7 and V is TRBV6-2 or TRBV6-3; maybe TRBD1 (6 bases). V was clipped by 2 bases and J by 0 bases, with 8 bases between them. The CDR3 runs to 14 residues. Germline lookup yields CDR1 MNHEY and CDR2 SVGEGT. The CDR3 coding sequence is TGTGCCAGCAGTTACGGACAGAGCTCCTACGAGCAGTACTTC. Protein product: CASSYGQSSYEQYF.

The gene calls are TRBV20-1 and TRBJ2-1, with TRBD2 identical over 11 bases. Germline CDR1 is DFQATT and CDR2 is SNEGSKA (reference sequence). Losses at the gene ends were 3 bases for V and 3 bases for J; bases not matched to a gene: 4. CDR3 length equals 15 residues. In DNA form, the CDR3 reads TGCAGTGCTAGTAGCGGGAGGGCCAACTACAATGAGCAGTTCTTC. Translation: CSASSGRANYNEQFF.

The chain combines TRBV3-1 (or the pseudogene TRBV3-2) with TRBJ2-7; D gene ambiguous. CDR1 is LGHDT and CDR2 is YNNKEL in the germline V gene (reference sequence). V was pared by 4 bases and J by 3 bases, with 10 bases between. The CDR3 consists of 13 residues. For the CDR3, the DNA is TGTGCCAGCAGCCGAGACGTTCTCTACGAGCAGTACTTC. It encodes CASSRDVLYEQYF.

This chain links TRBV7-2 with TRBJ2-5; 11 bases are shared with TRBD1. Trimming cost V 5 bases and J 5 bases; bases outside gene matches: 4. The CDR3 contains 14 residues. Germline loops: CDR1 SGHTA, CDR2 FQGNSA. In nucleotides, the CDR3 is TGTGCCAGCAGCCCCGGGACAGGGGGGGAGACCCAGTACTTC. Translating it yields CASSPGTGGETQYF.

In this sample, this clone turned up once. This rearrangement joins TRBV5-6 to TRBJ2-3, with 7 positions matching TRBD1. Germline CDR1 reads SGHDT; CDR2 reads YYEEEE. J gave up 6 bases and V 4 bases, and 11 bases lay outside the gene matches. The CDR3 runs to 15 residues. CDR3 sequence reads: CASSKLRGQADTQYF. In DNA, the CDR3 is TGTGCCAGCAGCAAGCTTAGGGGGCAGGCGGATACGCAGTATTTT. Drawing the rest from reference TRBV5-6 and TRBJ2-3, the complete variable domain is DAGVTQSPTHLIKTRGQQVTLRCSPKSGHDTVSWYQQALGQGPQFIFQYYEEEERQRGNFPDRFSGHQFPNYSSELNVNALLLGDSALYLCASSKLRGQADTQYFGPGTRLTVL.